The 22 T cell receptor beta chains reported below all come from one sample, sequenced in a study of regulatory T cells. Study-wide results and caveats: Hydrophobic residues at CDR3 positions 6 and 7 were enriched in conventional CD4+ T cells of CD3G-deficient patients.

Their cognate antigens are unknown. Primers: 52 TRBV forward and 13 TRBJ reverse. TCRdb keeps only in-frame clones here, not all; method: immunoSEQ multiplex PCR. Counted here are more than 15,000 clones, 75% to 85% occurring once; the ten biggest clones make up more than 7%. Sequencing was done on a sample of conventional CD4+ T cells sorted from blood. The receptors were sampled from a person aged 25 to 45 with CD3G deficiency.

This chain joins TRBV28 and TRBJ1-1; D not certain. Per the germline V gene, CDR1 is MDHEN and CDR2 is SYDVKM. Trimming left V 4 bases short and J 4 bases short, with 10 bases between. The CDR3 covers 13 residues. CDR3 sequence reads: CASSSHGGTEAFF. CDR3 nucleotide sequence: TGTGCCAGCAGTTCGCATGGTGGCACTGAAGCTTTCTTT.

This chain links TRBV20-1 with TRBJ1-1, with D unresolved. CDR3 length: 11 residues. V was clipped by 3 bases and J by 8 bases, with 10 bases between them. Germline V gene sequence: CDR1 DFQATT, CDR2 SNEGSKA (reference sequence). CDR3 residues: CSASLHVEAFF. DNA for the CDR3: TGCAGTGCTAGTTTGCACGTGGAAGCTTTCTTT.

This chain links TRBV19 with TRBJ1-2; D gene uncertain. CDR3 length: 14 residues. Trimming stripped 2 bases from V and 0 bases from J, with 7 bases between. In germline, CDR1 is LNHDA, CDR2 SQIVND (reference sequence). CDR3 sequence (DNA): TGTGCCAGTAGTATAAAGTCCTCTAACTATGGCTACACCTTC. This codes for CASSIKSSNYGYTF.

V usage is TRBV7-9 and J usage is TRBJ2-2; 7 bases match TRBD2. This CDR3 contains 15 residues. Germline-derived CDR1 and CDR2 are SEHNR and FQNEAQ (reference sequence). V lost 5 bases, J lost 9 bases, and 12 bases stayed unmatched. As DNA, the CDR3 is TGTGCCAGCAGCATGGACGGCGGGAGTACGAGGGAGCTGTTTTTT. This codes for CASSMDGGSTRELFF.

The gene calls are TRBV10-3 and TRBJ1-1; D uncertain. V was trimmed by 4 bases and J by 2 bases, leaving 11 bases between them. Per the germline V gene, CDR1 is ENHRY and CDR2 is SYGVKD. The length of the CDR3 is 14 residues. The CDR3, as DNA: TGTGCCATCAGTGCGCGGGTTAGTAACACTGAAGCTTTCTTT. It specifies CAISARVSNTEAFF.

This chain joins TRBV7-6 and TRBJ2-1; D not resolved. Germline loops: CDR1 SGHVS, CDR2 FNYEAQ. The CDR3 totals 13 residues. The V end was cut by 1 base, the J end by 8 bases, with 9 bases between. CDR3 region: CASSLVTGHEQFF. Written as DNA, the CDR3 is TGTGCCAGCAGCTTAGTGACCGGGCATGAGCAGTTCTTC. Drawing the rest from reference TRBV7-6 and TRBJ2-1, the complete variable domain is GAGVSQSPRYKVTKRGQDVALRCDPISGHVSLYWYRQALGQGPEFLTYFNYEAQQDKSGLPNDRFSAERPEGSISTLTIQRTEQRDSAMYRCASSLVTGHEQFFGPGTRLTVL.

This clone has a single count. The CDR3 is CASSPPGGNYEQYF. CDR3 sequence (DNA): TGTGCCAGCTCACCACCAGGGGGTAACTACGAGCAGTACTTC. The chain recombines TRBV18 with TRBJ2-7, with D tentatively TRBD1 (6 bases). With 0 bases removed from V and 3 bases from J, the gap between germline ends came to 9 bases. Germline-derived CDR1 and CDR2 are KGHSH and LQKENI. The CDR3 spans 14 residues.

Judged by abundance, this clone is medium-sized (0.01 to 0.1%). The chain employs TRBV5-1 and TRBJ2-2; the D is unclear. The length of the CDR3 is 12 residues. V lost 4 bases and J 5 bases, leaving 6 bases between the germline ends. Germline CDR1 reads SGHRS; CDR2 reads YFSETQ. CDR3 protein: CASSPETGELFF. Here the CDR3 DNA reads TGCGCCAGCAGCCCGGAAACCGGGGAGCTGTTTTTT.

The chain joins TRBV10-3 to TRBJ1-2; D remains unclear. Trimming shortened V by 0 bases and J by 8 bases, and 13 bases separated the two germline ends. Germline assignment: CDR1 ENHRY and CDR2 SYGVKD. The CDR3 has 14 residues. This CDR3 reads CAISESRVGYGYTF. CDR3 nucleotide sequence: TGTGCCATCAGTGAGTCGCGCGTAGGGTACGGCTACACCTTC.

The chain combines TRBV18 with TRBJ2-3; the D is unclear. The germline gives CDR1 KGHSH, CDR2 LQKENI. The CDR3 spans 13 residues. The ends were cut back, 2 bases at V and 6 bases at J, with 9 bases in the middle. In DNA, the CDR3 is TGTGCCAGCTCACCAGGGCAAGGGGATACGCAGTATTTT. This codes for CASSPGQGDTQYF.

The genes are TRBV5-1 and TRBJ1-1; TRBD1 aligns across 9 bases. Germline V gene sequence: CDR1 SGHRS, CDR2 YFSETQ. V lost 0 bases and J lost 12; bases outside the gene matches: 9. This CDR3 region has 14 residues. CDR3 sequence: CASSLGDRVSSTFF. In DNA, the CDR3 is TGCGCCAGCAGCTTGGGGGACAGGGTGAGCAGCACTTTCTTT.

V gene TRBV5-1 combines with J gene TRBJ2-1; D is perhaps TRBD1 or TRBD2 (5 bases each). Germline loops: CDR1 SGHRS, CDR2 YFSETQ. This CDR3 has 15 residues. Trimming pared 4 bases from V and 2 bases from J, leaving 13 bases between. CDR3: CASSPGPNAYNEQFF. In DNA, the CDR3 is TGCGCCAGCAGCCCGGGACCGAATGCCTACAATGAGCAGTTCTTC.

This clone was detected only once. V is TRBV18 and J is TRBJ2-7; no clear D gene. Germline values: CDR1 KGHSH, CDR2 LQKENI. The length of the CDR3 is 12 residues. V dropped 3 bases and J dropped 0 bases, with 3 bases sitting between them. In DNA form, the CDR3 reads TGTGCCAGCTCACCTAACTCCTACGAGCAGTACTTC. Protein: CASSPNSYEQYF.

This chain joins TRBV10-3 and TRBJ2-3; D unresolved. The germline V and J ends were trimmed by 6 bases and 1 base, with 8 bases remaining between them. Germline CDR1 reads ENHRY; CDR2 reads SYGVKD. This CDR3 is 13 amino acids long. The chain's CDR3 is CAIRLEGTDTQYF. CDR3 DNA sequence: TGTGCCATCAGACTTGAGGGCACAGATACGCAGTATTTT.

The V gene is TRBV5-1, the J gene TRBJ2-2; a possible D gene is TRBD1 (6 bases). Germline CDR1 reads SGHRS; CDR2 reads YFSETQ. Trimming shortened V by 1 base and J by 4 bases, and 11 bases separated the two germline ends. This CDR3 spans 15 amino acids. The CDR3 coding sequence is TGCGCCAGCAGCTTGTCCCCAGGGGTCACCGGGGAGCTGTTTTTT. It specifies CASSLSPGVTGELFF.

This chain joins TRBV28 and TRBJ1-4, with TRBD1 matching 8 bases. Trimming at V came to 3 bases and at J to 4 bases, leaving 4 bases not matched to a gene. The CDR3 runs to 15 residues. Per germline, CDR1 MDHEN and CDR2 SYDVKM. CDR3 nucleotides: TGTGCCAGCAGTTTTCAAGGACAGGGTAATGAAAAACTGTTTTTT. This codes for CASSFQGQGNEKLFF. Complete variable domain (other parts from reference TRBV28 and TRBJ1-4): DVKVTQSSRYLVKRTGEKVFLECVQDMDHENMFWYRQDPGLGLRLIYFSYDVKMKEKGDIPEGYSVSREKKERFSLILESASTNQTSMYLCASSFQGQGNEKLFFGSGTQLSVL.

The chain is built from TRBV6-1 and TRBJ2-3, with TRBD2 matching over 9 bases. CDR3 size: 15 residues. The germline gives CDR1 MNHNS, CDR2 SASEGT. V was clipped by 2 bases and J by 3 bases; unmatched bases: 3. This chain's CDR3 is CASSERSGRTDTQYF. The CDR3 DNA reads as TGTGCCAGCAGTGAACGTAGCGGGAGAACAGATACGCAGTATTTT.

The V gene is TRBV18, the J gene TRBJ1-2; the match to TRBD1 covers 10 bases. Trimming removed 3 bases from V and 8 bases from J; junction bases left unmatched: 6. The CDR3 has 14 amino acids. In germline, CDR1 is KGHSH, CDR2 LQKENI. CDR3 amino acids: CASSPKTGGEGYTF. The DNA for the CDR3 is TGTGCCAGCTCACCTAAGACAGGGGGCGAAGGCTACACCTTC.

This chain connects TRBV7-9 to TRBJ2-3; D could derive from TRBD1 or TRBD2 (5 bases each). V lost 0 bases and J 2 bases, leaving 15 bases between the germline ends. CDR3 length: 17 amino acids. CDR1 is SEHNR, CDR2 FQNEAQ, per germline (reference sequence). CDR3 sequence reads: CASSLAQHEGPTDTQYF. Here the CDR3 DNA reads TGTGCCAGCAGCTTAGCGCAGCACGAGGGACCCACAGATACGCAGTATTTT.

V usage is TRBV27 and J usage is TRBJ2-3; 11 bases map to TRBD2. The CDR3 totals 16 residues. Germline assignment: CDR1 MNHEY and CDR2 SMNVEV (reference sequence). Germline trimming cut 4 bases from V and 8 bases from J; bases unmatched to any gene: 11. The CDR3 sequence is CASSSIAGGGTGTQYF. Here the CDR3 DNA reads TGTGCCAGCAGTTCGATAGCGGGAGGGGGTACGGGTACGCAGTATTTT.

The table lists this clone with a count of one. The rearrangement uses TRBV5-1 and TRBJ2-3; TRBD1 or TRBD2 may be the D gene (5 bases each). Trimming removed 2 bases from V and 1 base from J, with 14 bases in between. CDR3 length equals 16 residues. The germline CDR1 and CDR2 sequences are SGHRS and YFSETQ. In nucleotides, the CDR3 is TGCGCCAGCAGCTTTATGTCGGGACGGGGCACAGATACGCAGTATTTT. Translation gives CASSFMSGRGTDTQYF. Drawing the rest from reference TRBV5-1 and TRBJ2-3, the complete variable domain is KAGVTQTPRYLIKTRGQQVTLSCSPISGHRSVSWYQQTPGQGLQFLFEYFSETQRNKGNFPGRFSGRQFSNSRSEMNVSTLELGDSALYLCASSFMSGRGTDTQYFGPGTRLTVL.

The chain combines TRBV27 with TRBJ2-3; D possibly corresponds to TRBD1 (6 bases). V lost 5 bases and J 3 bases, leaving 9 bases between the germline ends. Germline CDR1 and CDR2: MNHEY and SMNVEV (reference sequence). This CDR3 region has 13 residues. CDR3 region: CASSPRGTDTQYF. The CDR3 region has the DNA TGTGCCAGCAGTCCCAGGGGAACAGATACGCAGTATTTT.